This T cell receptor (beta chain) is drawn from a study of beta chain features in type 1 diabetes. Broader study findings: Shorter TCRB CDR3s, moderately but significantly so, marked every one of the four CD4+ subsets in Type 1 diabetes patients. Fewer insertions but more deletions were seen at VDJ junctions in type 1 diabetes patients.

In regard to this clone: The antigen is unknown.

Germline V gene data show CDR1 as SGHVS and CDR2 as FQNEAQ. The CDR3 length is 17 residues. The V gene end was trimmed by 5 bases and the J gene end by 4 bases; junction bases not matched to a gene: 13. Reverse transcription of all isolated RNA meant that expressed TCRB transcripts were sequenced. The protocol was immunoSEQ multiplex PCR, while the TCRdb copy is restricted to in-frame clones and leaves out a portion. The table lists roughly 400,000 clones, more than 13% of them singletons, with about 0.019% in the top ten. This clonotype originated in a woman aged 18-29 years in good health. J is TRBJ2-7 and V is TRBV7-8; 11 bases map to TRBD2. The specimen sequenced was naive CD4+ T cells from blood. As DNA, the CDR3 is TGTGCCAGCAGCCCCCCTAGCGGGAGGAATTGGTCGTACGAGCAGTACTTC. It yields the protein CASSPPSGRNWSYEQYF.